These T cell receptor beta chains were read from a single sample in a study of blood T cell repertoires in COVID-19. The repertoire was sequenced with immunoSEQ multiplex PCR; TCRdb's copy has only in-frame clones and lacks some. Here the sample spans roughly 150,000 clones, 84% being singletons. The sequencing sample was made of peripheral blood. The receptors were gathered from a woman in her 50s with acute or convalescent COVID-19. CDR3s include the opening cysteine and the closing phenylalanine or tryptophan. The D gene is left open where the match is weak. Expanded clones get a size class; other rows say once, few or many, or leave the size out.

TRBV7-9	15	TRBJ2-2	TRBD2	-	TGTGCCAGCAGCTTAAGACGGGGAGGGACCGGGGAGCTGTTTTTT	CASSLRRGGTGELFF
TRBV10-3	15	TRBJ1-4	TRBD1	-	TGTGCCATCAGTATGCGGACAGGGAAGGGTGAAAAACTGTTTTTT	CAISMRTGKGEKLFF
TRBV29-1	10	TRBJ1-2	-	-	TGCAGCTCCTGGACAAATGGCTACACCTTC	CSSWTNGYTF
TRBV11-2	16	TRBJ2-1	TRBD2	-	TGTGCCAGCAGCTCCGGACTAGCGGGAGTCGGGAATGAGCAGTTCTTC	CASSSGLAGVGNEQFF
TRBV5-1	15	TRBJ2-7	TRBD1	-	TGCGCCAGCAGCGGGGGGACAGGGCGATACTACGAGCAGTACTTC	CASSGGTGRYYEQYF
TRBV27	14	TRBJ1-5	TRBD1	-	TGTGCCAGCAGTCAACTGACAGGGAGTCAGCCCCAGCATTTT	CASSQLTGSQPQHF
TRBV12-3/TRBV12-4	13	TRBJ1-2	TRBD1	-	TGTGCCAACAGTAGGACAGGGGGCTATGGCTACACCTTC	CANSRTGGYGYTF
TRBV11-2	18	TRBJ2-3	TRBD2	-	TGTGCCAGCAGCTTAGATAGGATGGGACTAGCGTTCACAGATACGCAGTATTTT	CASSLDRMGLAFTDTQYF
TRBV27	14	TRBJ1-5	-	-	TGTGCCAGCAGTTTTCGGCGGAGCAATCAGCCCCAGCATTTT	CASSFRRSNQPQHF
TRBV5-1	14	TRBJ2-3	-	-	TGCGCCAGCAGCCCCGGACAGTACACAGATACGCAGTATTTT	CASSPGQYTDTQYF
TRBV9	14	TRBJ2-5	TRBD2	-	TGTGCCAGCAGCAAGCGACTAGCCCCAGAGACCCAGTACTTC	CASSKRLAPETQYF
TRBV28	14	TRBJ1-4	-	-	TGTGCCAGCAGTTTCGGGTTTAGAGGTGAAAAACTGTTTTTT	CASSFGFRGEKLFF
TRBV5-4	15	TRBJ2-5	-	-	TGTGCCAGCAGCTCCAAGACAGAAAACCAAGAGACCCAGTACTTC	CASSSKTENQETQYF
TRBV15	18	TRBJ2-5	TRBD2	-	TGTGCCACCAGCAGAACTGGACTAGCGGGGGGCTACCAAGAGACCCAGTACTTC	CATSRTGLAGGYQETQYF
TRBV4-3	13	TRBJ2-7	-	-	TGCGCCAGCAGCTTCGGGACTGCTTACGAGCAGTACTTC	CASSFGTAYEQYF
TRBV6-5	14	TRBJ1-2	TRBD1	-	TGTGCCAGCGGGGCGGACAGGGGGAACTATGGCTACACCTTC	CASGADRGNYGYTF
TRBV6-5	15	TRBJ1-6	-	-	TGTGCCAGCAGTTATCAGGGTACTATGAATTCACCCCTCCACTTT	CASSYQGTMNSPLHF
TRBV5-1	13	TRBJ2-1	TRBD1	once	TGCGCCAGCAGCCCTACAGGGGACAATGAGCAGTTCTTC	CASSPTGDNEQFF
TRBV4-2	15	TRBJ1-2	TRBD1	-	TGTGCCAGCAGCCAAGAGAGGGGGCAGCTCAGTGGCTACACCTTC	CASSQERGQLSGYTF
TRBV5-5	14	TRBJ1-6	TRBD1	-	TGTGCCAGCAGCTTGGCCCGGGACAGGGTGACCCTCCACTTT	CASSLARDRVTLHF
TRBV5-5	18	TRBJ2-2	TRBD2	-	TGTGCCAGCAGCTTGGCCCCTAGCGGGAGGGCCCTCGCCGGGGAGCTGTTTTTT	CASSLAPSGRALAGELFF
TRBV6-5	13	TRBJ2-5	-	-	TGTGCCAGCGCATCGGGGTCCCAAGAGACCCAGTACTTC	CASASGSQETQYF
TRBV27	16	TRBJ2-1	-	-	TGTGCCAGCAGTTTGTTTTCTAGCGCTTTCATCAATGAGCAGTTCTTC	CASSLFSSAFINEQFF
TRBV29-1	14	TRBJ2-5	TRBD2	-	TGCAGCGCTGGGCCCCTAGCGGACCAAGAGACCCAGTACTTC	CSAGPLADQETQYF
TRBV9	15	TRBJ1-1	TRBD1	-	TGTGCCAGCAGCCCCCAGGGGGCGATGGGAACTGAAGCTTTCTTT	CASSPQGAMGTEAFF
TRBV24-1	14	TRBJ2-1	TRBD1	-	TGTGCCACCAGTGATCGGGACAGGGTCAATGAGCAGTTCTTC	CATSDRDRVNEQFF
TRBV6-6	14	TRBJ2-2	-	-	TGTGCCAGCAGTGCTAGCGAGAACACCGGGGAGCTGTTTTTT	CASSASENTGELFF
TRBV18	15	TRBJ2-7	TRBD1	-	TGTGCCAGCTCACCCTATGCCCAGGGGGCGGGCGAGCAGTACTTC	CASSPYAQGAGEQYF
TRBV18	15	TRBJ2-3	TRBD1	-	TGTGCCAGCTCACCCACAGGGGATACTACAGATACGCAGTATTTT	CASSPTGDTTDTQYF
TRBV9	14	TRBJ1-4	TRBD1	-	TGTGCCAGCAGCACCCAGGGGGCGCCGGAAAAACTGTTTTTT	CASSTQGAPEKLFF
TRBV9	16	TRBJ2-2	-	-	TGTGCCAGCAGCGCAAAAACAGGAGCGAACACCGGGGAGCTGTTTTTT	CASSAKTGANTGELFF
TRBV28	14	TRBJ1-6	TRBD1	-	TGTGCCAGCAGTAGTACAGGGGTAGGTTCACCCCTCCACTTT	CASSSTGVGSPLHF
TRBV7-2	16	TRBJ2-3	-	-	TGTGCCAGCAGCTTATTTGGTGGGCCGAGCACAGATACGCAGTATTTT	CASSLFGGPSTDTQYF
TRBV7-2	17	TRBJ1-2	TRBD1	-	TGTGCCAGCAGCTTAGGGTCCCAGGGGGCGCTTAACTATGGCTACACCTTC	CASSLGSQGALNYGYTF
TRBV19	15	TRBJ2-1	TRBD2	-	TGTGCCAGACTAGCGGGAGGGCCGTCTGGCAATGAGCAGTTCTTC	CARLAGGPSGNEQFF
TRBV28	12	TRBJ1-1	-	-	TGTGCCAGCAGTCCGCCCTCAGGGAAAGCTTTCTTT	CASSPPSGKAFF
TRBV11-3	13	TRBJ2-5	TRBD1	-	TGTGCCAGCAGCTTATCCAGGGGGCAGACCCAGTACTTC	CASSLSRGQTQYF
TRBV24-1	14	TRBJ2-2	TRBD2	-	TGTGCCTCCACTAGCGGAGCCTCCACCGGGGAGCTGTTTTTT	CASTSGASTGELFF
TRBV6-2/TRBV6-3	17	TRBJ1-4	-	-	TGTGCCAGCAGTTACTGGTGGGACTCGACAACTAATGAAAAACTGTTTTTT	CASSYWWDSTTNEKLFF
TRBV7-6	16	TRBJ2-7	TRBD2	-	TGTGCCAGCAGCTTAGCGCCTAGCGGGAGTTCCTACGAGCAGTACTTC	CASSLAPSGSSYEQYF
TRBV5-6	15	TRBJ1-3	-	few	TGTGCCAGCAGCCTGGACAGTGGATCTGGAAACACCATATATTTT	CASSLDSGSGNTIYF
TRBV19	13	TRBJ2-5	-	many	TGTGCCAGTAGTATTGACATCCAAGAGACCCAGTACTTC	CASSIDIQETQYF
TRBV2	15	TRBJ2-5	TRBD1	-	TGTGCCAGCAGTGAAGCGGACAGGTTTGGGGAGACCCAGTACTTC	CASSEADRFGETQYF
TRBV7-8	14	TRBJ1-3	-	-	TGTGCCAGCAGCTCAAGACAGACTGGAAACACCATATATTTT	CASSSRQTGNTIYF
TRBV12-5	15	TRBJ2-1	TRBD2	-	TGTGCTAGTGTCCCCTTACGGGGGGTCTACAATGAGCAGTTCTTC	CASVPLRGVYNEQFF
TRBV6-4	15	TRBJ1-5	TRBD1	-	TGTGCCAGCAGTGAGAGACAGGGGGCGAATCAGCCCCAGCATTTT	CASSERQGANQPQHF
TRBV28	12	TRBJ1-5	-	-	TGTGCCAGCAGTTTACTTCCTCAGCCCCAGCATTTT	CASSLLPQPQHF
TRBV7-2	17	TRBJ2-1	TRBD2	-	TGTGCCAGCAGCTTAAATGCCCCGGGACTAGCGGGGAATGAGCAGTTCTTC	CASSLNAPGLAGNEQFF
TRBV6-2/TRBV6-3	17	TRBJ1-4	-	-	TGTGCCAGCAGTTACTCGCTCGAGGAGACAACTAATGAAAAACTGTTTTTT	CASSYSLEETTNEKLFF
TRBV5-4	13	TRBJ1-2	-	-	TGTGCCAGCAGCTACGGCACAGGGATGGGCTACACCTTC	CASSYGTGMGYTF
TRBV14	14	TRBJ1-2	-	few	TGTGCCAGCAGCCCCCTGGGGGGGGGCGCCGGCTACACCTTC	CASSPLGGGAGYTF